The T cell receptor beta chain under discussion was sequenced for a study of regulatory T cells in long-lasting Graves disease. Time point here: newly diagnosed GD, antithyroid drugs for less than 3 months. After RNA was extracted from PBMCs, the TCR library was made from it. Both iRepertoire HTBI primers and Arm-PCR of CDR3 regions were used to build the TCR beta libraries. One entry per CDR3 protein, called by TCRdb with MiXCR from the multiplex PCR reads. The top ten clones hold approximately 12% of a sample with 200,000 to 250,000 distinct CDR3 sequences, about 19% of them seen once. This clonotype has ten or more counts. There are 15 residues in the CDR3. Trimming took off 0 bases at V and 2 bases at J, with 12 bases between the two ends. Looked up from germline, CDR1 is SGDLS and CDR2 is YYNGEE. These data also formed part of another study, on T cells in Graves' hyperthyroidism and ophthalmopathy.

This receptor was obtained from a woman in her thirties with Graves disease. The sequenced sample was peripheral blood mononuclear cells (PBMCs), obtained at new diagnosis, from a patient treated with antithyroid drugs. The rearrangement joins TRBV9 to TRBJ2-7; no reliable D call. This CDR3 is CASSVDPALTYEQYF. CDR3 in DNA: TGTGCCAGCAGCGTAGACCCTGCACTCACCTACGAGCAGTACTTC.